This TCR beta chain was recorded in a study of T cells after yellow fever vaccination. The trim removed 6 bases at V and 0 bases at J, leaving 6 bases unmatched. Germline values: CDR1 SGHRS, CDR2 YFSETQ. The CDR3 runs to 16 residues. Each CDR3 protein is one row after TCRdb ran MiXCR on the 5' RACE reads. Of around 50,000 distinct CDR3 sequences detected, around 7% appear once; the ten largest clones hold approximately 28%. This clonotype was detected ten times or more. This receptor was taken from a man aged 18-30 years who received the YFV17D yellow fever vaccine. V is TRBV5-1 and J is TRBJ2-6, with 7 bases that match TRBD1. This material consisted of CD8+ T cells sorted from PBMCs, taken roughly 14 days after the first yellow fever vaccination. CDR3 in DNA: TGCGCCAGCAAGGGGACAGCCTTCTCTGGGGCCAACGTCCTGACTTTC. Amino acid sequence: CASKGTAFSGANVLTF.